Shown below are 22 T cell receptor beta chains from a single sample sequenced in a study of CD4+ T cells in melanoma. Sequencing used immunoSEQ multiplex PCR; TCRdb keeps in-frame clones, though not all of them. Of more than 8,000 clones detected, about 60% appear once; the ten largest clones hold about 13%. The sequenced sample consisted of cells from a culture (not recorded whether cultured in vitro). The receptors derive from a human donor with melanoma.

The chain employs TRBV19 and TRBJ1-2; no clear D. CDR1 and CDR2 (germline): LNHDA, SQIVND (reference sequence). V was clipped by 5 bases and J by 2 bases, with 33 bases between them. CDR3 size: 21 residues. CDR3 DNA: TGTGCCAGTAGTTCCACAAGCCCCCCGATCCGACGACTCCGGATGAACTATGGCTACACCTTC. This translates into CASSSTSPPIRRLRMNYGYTF.

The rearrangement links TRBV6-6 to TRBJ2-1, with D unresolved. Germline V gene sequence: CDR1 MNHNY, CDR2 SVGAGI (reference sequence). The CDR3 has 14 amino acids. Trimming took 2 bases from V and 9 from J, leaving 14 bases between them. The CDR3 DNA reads TGTGCCAGCAGTTACGACAACACGGGCGGTGAGCAGTTCTTC. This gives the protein CASSYDNTGGEQFF.

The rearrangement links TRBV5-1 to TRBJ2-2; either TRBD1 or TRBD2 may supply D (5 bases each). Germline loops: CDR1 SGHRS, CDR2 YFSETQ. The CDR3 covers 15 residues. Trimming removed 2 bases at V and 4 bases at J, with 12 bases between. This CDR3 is CASSFQGPGTGELFF. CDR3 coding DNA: TGCGCCAGCAGCTTCCAGGGACCAGGCACCGGGGAGCTGTTTTTT.

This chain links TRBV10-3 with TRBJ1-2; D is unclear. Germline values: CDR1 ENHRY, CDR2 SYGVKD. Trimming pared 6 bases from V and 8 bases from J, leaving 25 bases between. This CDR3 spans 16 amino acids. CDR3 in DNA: TGTGCCATCAGCGGTTCGATTAAGGCTAGGCTGGAGGGCTACACCTTC. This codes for CAISGSIKARLEGYTF.

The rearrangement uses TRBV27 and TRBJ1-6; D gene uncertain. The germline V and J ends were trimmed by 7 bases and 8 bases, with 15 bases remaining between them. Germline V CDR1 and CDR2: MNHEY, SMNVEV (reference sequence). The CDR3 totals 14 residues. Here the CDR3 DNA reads TGTGCCAGCACCCTCCGACCCTCATATTCACCCCTCCACTTT. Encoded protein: CASTLRPSYSPLHF.

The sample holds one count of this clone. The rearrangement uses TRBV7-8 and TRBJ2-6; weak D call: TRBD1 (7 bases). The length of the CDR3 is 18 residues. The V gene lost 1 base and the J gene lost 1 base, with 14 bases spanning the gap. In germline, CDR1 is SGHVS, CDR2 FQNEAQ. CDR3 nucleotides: TGTGCCAGCAGCTTAGGCAGGGGGAGGAGATCTGGGGCCAACGTCCTGACTTTC. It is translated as CASSLGRGRRSGANVLTF.

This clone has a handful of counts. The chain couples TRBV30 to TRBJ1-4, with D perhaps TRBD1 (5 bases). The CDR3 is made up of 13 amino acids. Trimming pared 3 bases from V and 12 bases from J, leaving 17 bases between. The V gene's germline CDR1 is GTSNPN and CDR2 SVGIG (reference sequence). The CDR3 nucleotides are TGTGCCTGGAGCCTCCGGGGGAGCTTGGAACTGTTTTTT. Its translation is CAWSLRGSLELFF.

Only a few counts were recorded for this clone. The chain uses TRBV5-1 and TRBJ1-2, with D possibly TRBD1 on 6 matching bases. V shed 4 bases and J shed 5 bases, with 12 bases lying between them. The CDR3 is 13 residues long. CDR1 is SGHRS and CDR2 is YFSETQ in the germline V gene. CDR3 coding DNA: TGCGCCAGCAGCCCGAGGGGGAGATATGGCTACACCTTC. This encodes CASSPRGRYGYTF.

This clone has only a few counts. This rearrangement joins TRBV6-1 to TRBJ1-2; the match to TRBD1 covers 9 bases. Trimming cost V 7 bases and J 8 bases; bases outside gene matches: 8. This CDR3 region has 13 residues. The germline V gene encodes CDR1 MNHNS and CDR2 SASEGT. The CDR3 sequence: CASTWDRAQGYTF. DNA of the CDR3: TGTGCCAGCACGTGGGACAGGGCTCAAGGCTACACCTTC.

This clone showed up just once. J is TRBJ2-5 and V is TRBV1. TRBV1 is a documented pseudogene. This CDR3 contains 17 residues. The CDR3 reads CTSSSQGVGGDRETQYF. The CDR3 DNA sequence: TGCACCAGCAGCTCTCAAGGGGTGGGGGGGGACAGAGAGACCCAGTACTTC.

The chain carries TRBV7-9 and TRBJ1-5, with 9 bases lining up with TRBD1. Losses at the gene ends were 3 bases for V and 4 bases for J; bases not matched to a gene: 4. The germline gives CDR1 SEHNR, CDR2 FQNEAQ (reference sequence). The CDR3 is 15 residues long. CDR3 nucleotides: TGTGCCAGCAGCTTGACAGGGGGTATGAATCAGCCCCAGCATTTT. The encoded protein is CASSLTGGMNQPQHF.

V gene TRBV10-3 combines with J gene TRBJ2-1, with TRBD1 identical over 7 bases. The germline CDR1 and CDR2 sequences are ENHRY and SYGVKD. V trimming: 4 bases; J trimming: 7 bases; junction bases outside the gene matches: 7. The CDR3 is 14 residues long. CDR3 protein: CAISAQGKVNEQFF. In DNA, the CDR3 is TGTGCCATCAGTGCACAGGGGAAGGTGAATGAGCAGTTCTTC.

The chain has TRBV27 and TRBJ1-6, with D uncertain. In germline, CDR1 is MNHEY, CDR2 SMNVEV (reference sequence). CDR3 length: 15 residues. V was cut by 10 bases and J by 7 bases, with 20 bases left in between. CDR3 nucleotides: TGTGCCATCGACCGCCACTGGGGTATGAATTCACCCCTCCACTTT. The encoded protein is CAIDRHWGMNSPLHF.

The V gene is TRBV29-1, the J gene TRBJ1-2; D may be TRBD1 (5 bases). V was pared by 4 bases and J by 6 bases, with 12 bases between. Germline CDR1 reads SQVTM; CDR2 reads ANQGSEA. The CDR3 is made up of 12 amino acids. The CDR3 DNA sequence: TGCAGCGTTGCAGACAGTCCAAATGGCTACACCTTC. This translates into CSVADSPNGYTF.

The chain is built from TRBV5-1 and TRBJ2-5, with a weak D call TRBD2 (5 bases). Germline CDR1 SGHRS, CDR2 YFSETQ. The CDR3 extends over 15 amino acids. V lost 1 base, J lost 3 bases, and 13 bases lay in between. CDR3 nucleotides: TGCGCCAGCAGCTTGTTGCCGGGAATGAAAGAGACCCAGTACTTC. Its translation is CASSLLPGMKETQYF.

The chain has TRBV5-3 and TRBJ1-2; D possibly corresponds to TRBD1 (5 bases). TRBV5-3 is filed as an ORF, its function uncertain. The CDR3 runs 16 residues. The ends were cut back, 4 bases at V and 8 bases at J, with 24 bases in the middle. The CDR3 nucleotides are TGTGCCAGAAGCCCGAGTGTGGGGCGGGCCGCTGGGGGCTACACCTTC. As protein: CARSPSVGRAAGGYTF.

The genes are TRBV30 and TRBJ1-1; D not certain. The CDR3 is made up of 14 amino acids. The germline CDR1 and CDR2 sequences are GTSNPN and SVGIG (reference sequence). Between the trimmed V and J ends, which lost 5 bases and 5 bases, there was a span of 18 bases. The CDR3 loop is CAWQYLGGSTEAFF. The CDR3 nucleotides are TGTGCCTGGCAGTACTTAGGTGGTTCTACTGAAGCTTTCTTT.

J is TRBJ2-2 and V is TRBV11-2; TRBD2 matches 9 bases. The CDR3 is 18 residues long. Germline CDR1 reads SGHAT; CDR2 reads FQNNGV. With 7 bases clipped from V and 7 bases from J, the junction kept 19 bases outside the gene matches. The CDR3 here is CASTQRGGGGVQGGELFF. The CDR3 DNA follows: TGTGCCAGCACCCAACGCGGAGGCGGGGGGGTCCAGGGCGGGGAGCTGTTTTTT. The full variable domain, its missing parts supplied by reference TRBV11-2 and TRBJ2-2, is EAGVAQSPRYKIIEKRQSVAFWCNPISGHATLYWYQQILGQGPKLLIQFQNNGVVDDSQLPKDRFSAERLKGVDSTLKIQPAKLEDSAVYLCASTQRGGGGVQGGELFFGEGSRLTVL.

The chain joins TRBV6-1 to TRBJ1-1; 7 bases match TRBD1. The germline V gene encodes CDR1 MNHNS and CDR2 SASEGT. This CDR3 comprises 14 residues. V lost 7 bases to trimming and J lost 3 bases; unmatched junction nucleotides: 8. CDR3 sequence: CASNRQGGYTEAFF. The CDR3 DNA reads TGTGCCAGCAACCGACAGGGCGGATACACTGAAGCTTTCTTT.

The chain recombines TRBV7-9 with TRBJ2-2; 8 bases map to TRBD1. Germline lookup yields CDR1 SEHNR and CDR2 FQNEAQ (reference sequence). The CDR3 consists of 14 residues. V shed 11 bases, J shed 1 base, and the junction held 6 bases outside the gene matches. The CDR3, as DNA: TGTGCCTGGACCGGACAGGGGAACACCGGGGAGCTGTTTTTT. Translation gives CAWTGQGNTGELFF.

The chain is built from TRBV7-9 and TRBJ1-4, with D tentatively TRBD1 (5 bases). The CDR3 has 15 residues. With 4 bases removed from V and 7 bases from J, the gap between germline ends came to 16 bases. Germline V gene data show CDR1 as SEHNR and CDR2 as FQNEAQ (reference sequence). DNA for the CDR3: TGTGCCAGCAGCTCCAGGGCGAGTAGTGCTGAAAAACTGTTTTTT. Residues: CASSSRASSAEKLFF.

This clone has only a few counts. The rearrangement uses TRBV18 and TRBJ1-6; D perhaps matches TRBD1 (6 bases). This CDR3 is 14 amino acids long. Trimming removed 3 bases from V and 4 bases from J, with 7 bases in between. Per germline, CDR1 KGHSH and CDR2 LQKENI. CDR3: CASSPDSYNSPLHF. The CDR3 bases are TGTGCCAGCTCACCGGACAGTTATAATTCACCCCTCCACTTT.